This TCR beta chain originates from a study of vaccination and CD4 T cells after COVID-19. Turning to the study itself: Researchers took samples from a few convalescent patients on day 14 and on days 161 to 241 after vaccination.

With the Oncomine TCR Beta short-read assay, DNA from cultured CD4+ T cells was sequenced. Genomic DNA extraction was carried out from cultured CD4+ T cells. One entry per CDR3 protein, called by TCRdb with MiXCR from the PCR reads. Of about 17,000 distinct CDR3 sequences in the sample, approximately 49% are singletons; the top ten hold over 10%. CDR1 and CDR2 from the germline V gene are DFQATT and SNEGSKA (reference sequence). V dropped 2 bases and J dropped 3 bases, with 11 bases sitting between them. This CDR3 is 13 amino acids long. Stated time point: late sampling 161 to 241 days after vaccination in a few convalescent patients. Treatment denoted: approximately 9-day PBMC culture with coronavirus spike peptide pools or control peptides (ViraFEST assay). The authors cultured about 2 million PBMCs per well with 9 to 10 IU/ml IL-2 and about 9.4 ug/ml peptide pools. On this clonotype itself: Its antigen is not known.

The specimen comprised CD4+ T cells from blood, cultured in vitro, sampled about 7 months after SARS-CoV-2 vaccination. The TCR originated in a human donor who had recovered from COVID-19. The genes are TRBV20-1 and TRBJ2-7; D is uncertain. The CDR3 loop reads CSARPTQRYEQYF. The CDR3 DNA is TGCAGTGCTAGACCCACACAACGCTACGAGCAGTACTTC.